The 23 T cell receptor beta chains presented below share a single source sample, sequenced in a study of tumor-infiltrating lymphocytes in oesophageal squamous cell carcinoma. TCRdb independently ran MiXCR on the PCR reads; one entry per CDR3 protein. The sample shows 17,000 or so distinct CDR3 sequences, 47% of them seen only once. Sequencing used normal esophageal tissue next to the tumor. The source is a female donor with esophageal squamous cell carcinoma.

The chain has TRBV14 and TRBJ2-6; D uncertain. The J call may be in error: the DNA end matches TRBJ2-7 better. This CDR3 spans 12 amino acids. Per the germline V gene, CDR1 is SGHDN and CDR2 is FVKESK. As DNA, the CDR3 is TGTGCCAGCAGCCAAGAGTCCTACGAGCAGTACTTC. This codes for CASSQESYEQYF.

By frequency in the sample, this clonotype is medium-sized. An end of the junction does not agree with germline; a read error may underlie this. V gene TRBV7-7 combines with J gene TRBJ2-1, with D tentatively TRBD2 (5 bases). Germline V gives CDR1 SSHAT, CDR2 FNYEAQ (reference sequence). The CDR3 is made up of 15 amino acids. The CDR3 reads CASSLSPTRANEQFF. The CDR3 coding sequence is TGTGCTAGCAGCTTAAGCCCCACGAGGGCCAATGAGCAGTTCTTC.

About this clonotype: A read error is likely, as this CDR3 ends without the conserved phenylalanine or tryptophan. The DNA is left out, because the CDR3 cannot be placed on it with certainty; the CDR3 is given as TCRdb lists it. The chain employs TRBV11-2 and TRBJ2-3; the table calls TRBD1, which could not be checked here. The germline V gene encodes CDR1 SGHAT and CDR2 FQNNGV. The CDR3 length is 15 residues, termini included. CDR3: CASSLTVNYGYTFGP.

This clonotype was counted ten times or more. The V call is TRBV6-1, the J call TRBJ2-1; 8 bases align to TRBD2. The CDR3 has 13 residues. The germline gives CDR1 MNHNS, CDR2 SASEGT. The junction had 7 bases not matched to a gene; V was cut back by 8 bases and J by 7 bases. The CDR3 protein is CASSGGADNEQFF. The CDR3 DNA sequence: TGTGCCAGCTCCGGGGGGGCCGATAATGAGCAGTTCTTC.

The sample holds many counts of this clonotype. V usage is TRBV5-4 and J usage is TRBJ2-5; TRBD1 or TRBD2 may be the D gene (5 bases each). V was shortened by 0 bases and J by 2 bases, with 8 bases between the two germline ends. Germline CDR1 SGHNT, CDR2 YYREEE (reference sequence). The CDR3 runs to 14 residues. The CDR3 region is CASSLAGPQETQYF. The CDR3 coding sequence is TGTGCCAGCAGCTTGGCGGGACCTCAAGAGACCCAGTACTTC. Together with reference TRBV5-4 and TRBJ2-5, the CDR3 gives the full variable domain: ETGVTQSPTHLIKTRGQQVTLRCSSQSGHNTVSWYQQALGQGPQFIFQYYREEENGRGNFPPRFSGLQFPNYSSELNVNALELDDSALYLCASSLAGPQETQYFGPGTRLLVL.

This clonotype was seen repeatedly, ten times or more. The rearrangement uses TRBV5-1 and TRBJ2-6, with 7 positions matching TRBD2. In germline, CDR1 is SGHRS, CDR2 YFSETQ. J lost 0 bases, V lost 3 bases, and 12 bases had no gene match. This CDR3 is built from 19 residues. DNA for the CDR3: TGCGCCAGCAGCTCGGGTTCGGGGGGTCTGACCTCTGGGGCCAACGTCCTGACTTTC. Amino acids: CASSSGSGGLTSGANVLTF.

This clonotype was seen a single time. The CDR3 carries no conserved terminal phenylalanine or tryptophan, so it likely arises from a read error. The CDR3 region has the DNA TGTGCCAGCAGCCCCCGCGGGGGAATGAATGAGCAGTTCTTA. It specifies CASSPRGGMNEQFL. J is TRBJ2-5 and V is TRBV4-2; TRBD2 matches 7 bases. The DNA end is more similar to TRBJ2-1, so the J call may be wrong. Germline CDR1 reads LGHNA; CDR2 reads YNFKEQ. This CDR3 contains 14 residues.

This clonotype was detected only a few times. In this CDR3 the conserved last residue, phenylalanine or tryptophan, is missing, so a read error is likely. No DNA is shown, since the ends of the CDR3 on it are uncertain; the CDR3 is the one TCRdb lists. The CDR3 loop reads CASTIGGAVGYTFGS. The chain links TRBV6-6 to TRBJ2-5; TRBD1, the table's D call, lacks a check against the DNA. Germline loops: CDR1 MNHNY, CDR2 SVGAGI (reference sequence). Including both end residues, the CDR3 is 15 amino acids long.

The V call is TRBV11-2, the J call TRBJ2-7; D uncertain. Near its end, the DNA agrees better with TRBJ2-1, so the J call may be wrong. The CDR3 is made up of 14 amino acids. Germline lookup yields CDR1 SGHAT and CDR2 FQNNGV. CDR3 amino acids: CASSLEHSYNEQFF. As DNA, the CDR3 is TGTGCCAGCAGCTTAGAACACTCCTACAATGAGCAGTTCTTC.

The V and J genes are TRBV27 and TRBJ2-5, with TRBD2 identical over 12 bases. The J call may not be correct, given that the DNA end is closer to TRBJ2-3. This CDR3 comprises 15 residues. The germline gives CDR1 MNHEY, CDR2 SMNVEV (reference sequence). DNA for the CDR3: TGTGCCAGCAGTTTGACTAGCGGGGGAGCAGATACGCAGTATTTT. The encoded protein is CASSLTSGGADTQYF.

V gene TRBV28 combines with J gene TRBJ2-3; TRBD1 agrees at 8 bases. The better agreement between TRBJ2-7 and the DNA end casts doubt on the J call. The CDR3 extends over 12 amino acids. The germline V gene has CDR1 MDHEN and CDR2 SYDVKM. The CDR3 nucleotides read TGTGCCAGCAGTTACAGGGGGGTCGAGCAGTACTTC. Translated, it gives CASSYRGVEQYF.

The J gene is TRBJ2-7, the V gene TRBV7-2; the match to TRBD2 covers 12 bases. CDR1 is SGHTA and CDR2 is FQGNSA in the germline V gene. The CDR3 totals 16 residues. V dropped 1 base and J dropped 5; count of bases not matched to a gene: 6. The CDR3 reads CASSLGLAGGLDEQYF. The CDR3 DNA follows: TGTGCCAGCAGCTTAGGGCTAGCGGGAGGGTTGGACGAGCAGTACTTC.

This clonotype appeared many times. The chain couples TRBV5-4 to TRBJ2-1; 7 nucleotides line up with TRBD2. Looked up from germline, CDR1 is SGHNT and CDR2 is YYREEE (reference sequence). The CDR3 runs 13 residues. J was trimmed by 13 bases and V by 1 base; bases with no gene match: 8. DNA for the CDR3: TGTGCCAGCAGCTTGTTTGCGGGAGAAGATCAGTTCTTC. This encodes CASSLFAGEDQFF.

The gene calls are TRBV6-6 and TRBJ2-3; 12 positions match TRBD2. The end of the DNA is better explained by TRBJ2-5, so the J call may be wrong. This CDR3 spans 15 amino acids. Germline lookup yields CDR1 MNHNY and CDR2 SVGAGI (reference sequence). In DNA, the CDR3 is TGTGCCAGCAGTAAAACTAGCGGGAGGAAGGAGACCCAGTACTTC. This encodes CASSKTSGRKETQYF.

This clonotype was found many times. The chain uses TRBV19 and TRBJ2-7, with D possibly TRBD1 on 5 matching bases. The CDR3 extends over 16 amino acids. Germline assignment: CDR1 LNHDA and CDR2 SQIVND (reference sequence). Trimming took 1 base from V and 2 from J, leaving 15 bases between them. The CDR3 region has the DNA TGTGCCAGTAGTATAGCCCCGGAGCAGGGTGCCTACGAGCAGTACTTC. It encodes CASSIAPEQGAYEQYF.

V gene TRBV7-6 combines with J gene TRBJ2-5; D uncertain. Per the germline V gene, CDR1 is SGHVS and CDR2 is FNYEAQ. V lost 5 bases and J lost 11, with 18 bases in between. The CDR3 sequence is 13 residues long. CDR3 amino acids: CASSPPIAQQQYF. The CDR3 DNA sequence: TGTGCCAGCAGCCCCCCTATTGCACAACAGCAGTACTTC.

Regarding this clonotype: Given the absence of the conserved phenylalanine or tryptophan at the CDR3 end, a read error is likely. The DNA is left out, because the CDR3 cannot be placed on it with certainty; the CDR3 is given as TCRdb lists it. V and J are TRBV7-2 and TRBJ2-7; the DNA was not used to check the table's D call, TRBD2. The germline gives CDR1 SGHTA, CDR2 FQGNSA. The CDR3 is 14 amino acids long, termini counted. This chain's CDR3 is CASSPGLAPLHFGN.

The rearrangement links TRBV7-9 to TRBJ2-6; D gene unclear. This CDR3 spans 14 amino acids. The ends were cut back, 0 bases at V and 4 bases at J, with 4 bases in the middle. Germline-derived CDR1 and CDR2 are SEHNR and FQNEAQ (reference sequence). Here the CDR3 DNA reads TGTGCCAGCAGCTTAGCGGGGGGGGCCAACGTCCTGACTTTC. It translates to CASSLAGGANVLTF.

This clonotype was picked up many times. The gene calls are TRBV19 and TRBJ1-4, with unresolved D. Germline V lookup: CDR1 LNHDA, CDR2 SQIVND (reference sequence). Trimming removed 7 bases from V and 10 bases from J, with 13 bases in between. The CDR3 is 12 residues long. The chain's CDR3 is CASNISGGKLFF. In DNA form, the CDR3 reads TGTGCCAGTAATATCTCGGGTGGAAAACTGTTTTTT. Full variable domain (remainder filled in from reference TRBV19 and TRBJ1-4): DGGITQSPKYLFRKEGQNVTLSCEQNLNHDAMYWYRQDPGQGLRLIYYSQIVNDFQKGDIAEGYSVSREKKESFPLTVTSAQKNPTAFYLCASNISGGKLFFGSGTQLSVL.

The genes are TRBV9 and TRBJ1-4; D is ambiguous. The germline gives CDR1 SGDLS, CDR2 YYNGEE. Trimming removed 4 bases from V and 8 bases from J, with 15 bases in between. The CDR3 runs 14 residues. This chain's CDR3 is CASSSRTGGEKLFF. The CDR3 bases are TGTGCCAGCAGCTCTAGGACCGGAGGGGAAAAACTGTTTTTT.

This clonotype was seen more than once but under ten times. DNA of the CDR3: TGCAGTGCTAGAGATCCCGGGACAGGGATAAGCATTCAGTACTTC. This translates into CSARDPGTGISIQYF. The chain employs TRBV20-1 and TRBJ2-4, with 9 positions matching TRBD1. The length of the CDR3 is 15 residues. The ends lost 0 bases at V and 9 bases at J; junction bases unmatched: 9. From germline, CDR1 is DFQATT and CDR2 SNEGSKA (reference sequence).

V and J are TRBV28 and TRBJ2-5; possible D gene TRBD2, 6 bases. The DNA end is more similar to TRBJ2-1, so the J call may be wrong. Germline CDR1 is MDHEN and CDR2 is SYDVKM. There are 15 residues in the CDR3. This CDR3 reads CASRDGTQGPYEQFF. CDR3 bases: TGTGCCAGCAGGGACGGGACTCAAGGACCTTACGAGCAGTTCTTC.

In this sample, this clonotype turned up a few times. The genes are TRBV7-6 and TRBJ2-5, with D possibly TRBD1 on 6 matching bases. TRBJ2-7 matches the DNA end more closely, so the J call is doubtful. This CDR3 is 15 amino acids long. CDR1 is SGHVS, CDR2 FNYEAQ, per germline. The CDR3 sequence is CASTSETGANYEQYF. The CDR3 DNA is TGTGCCAGTACGTCTGAGACAGGTGCTAACTACGAGCAGTACTTC.